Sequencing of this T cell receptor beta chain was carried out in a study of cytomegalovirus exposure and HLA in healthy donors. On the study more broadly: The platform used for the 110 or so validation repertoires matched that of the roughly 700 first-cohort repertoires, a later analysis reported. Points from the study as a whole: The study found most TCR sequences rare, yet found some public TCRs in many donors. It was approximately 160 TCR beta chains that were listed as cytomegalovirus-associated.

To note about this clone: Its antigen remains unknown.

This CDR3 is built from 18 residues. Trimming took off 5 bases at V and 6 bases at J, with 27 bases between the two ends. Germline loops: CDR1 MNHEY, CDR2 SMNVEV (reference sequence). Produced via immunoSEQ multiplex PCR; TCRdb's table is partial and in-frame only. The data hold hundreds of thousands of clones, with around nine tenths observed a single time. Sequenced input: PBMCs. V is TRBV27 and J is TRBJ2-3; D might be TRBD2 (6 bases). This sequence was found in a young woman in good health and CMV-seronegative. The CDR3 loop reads CASSPPQKPGLVWDTQYF. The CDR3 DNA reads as TGTGCCAGCAGTCCCCCTCAAAAGCCGGGACTGGTGTGGGATACGCAGTATTTT.